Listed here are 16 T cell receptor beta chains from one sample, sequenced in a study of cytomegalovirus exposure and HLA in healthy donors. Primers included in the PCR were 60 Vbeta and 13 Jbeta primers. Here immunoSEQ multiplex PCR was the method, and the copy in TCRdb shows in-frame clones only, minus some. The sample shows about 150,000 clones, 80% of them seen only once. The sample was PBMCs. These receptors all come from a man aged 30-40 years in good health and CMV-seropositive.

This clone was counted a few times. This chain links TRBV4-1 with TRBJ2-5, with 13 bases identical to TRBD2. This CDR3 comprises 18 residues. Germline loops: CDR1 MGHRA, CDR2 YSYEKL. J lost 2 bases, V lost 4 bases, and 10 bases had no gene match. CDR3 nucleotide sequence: TGCGCCAGCAGCCTAAGTGGACTAGCGGGAGCAACTCAAGAGACCCAGTACTTC. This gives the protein CASSLSGLAGATQETQYF.

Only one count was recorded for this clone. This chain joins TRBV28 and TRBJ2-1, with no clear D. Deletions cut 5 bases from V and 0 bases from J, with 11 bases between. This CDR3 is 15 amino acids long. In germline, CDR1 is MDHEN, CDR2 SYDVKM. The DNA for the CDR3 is TGTGCCAGCAGTGTGCTGGGCTCCTCCTACAATGAGCAGTTCTTC. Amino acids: CASSVLGSSYNEQFF.

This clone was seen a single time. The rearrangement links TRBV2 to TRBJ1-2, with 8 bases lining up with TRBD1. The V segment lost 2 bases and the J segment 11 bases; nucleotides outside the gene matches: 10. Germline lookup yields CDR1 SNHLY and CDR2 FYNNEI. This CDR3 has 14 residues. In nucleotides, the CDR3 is TGTGCCAGCAGTGAATGGAGACAGGGGATTGGGTACACCTTC. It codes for CASSEWRQGIGYTF.

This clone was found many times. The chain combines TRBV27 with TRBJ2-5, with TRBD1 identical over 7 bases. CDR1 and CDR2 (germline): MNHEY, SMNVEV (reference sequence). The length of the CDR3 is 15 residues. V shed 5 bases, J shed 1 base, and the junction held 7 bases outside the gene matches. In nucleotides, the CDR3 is TGTGCCAGCAGTCCTCTGACAGGGAGCCAAGAGACCCAGTACTTC. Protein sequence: CASSPLTGSQETQYF.

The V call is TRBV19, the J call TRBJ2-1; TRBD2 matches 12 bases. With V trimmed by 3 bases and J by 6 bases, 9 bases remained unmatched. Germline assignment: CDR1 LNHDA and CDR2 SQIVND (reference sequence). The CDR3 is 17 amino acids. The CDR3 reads CASSIPRASGRANEQFF. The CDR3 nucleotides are TGTGCCAGTAGTATCCCCCGGGCTAGCGGGAGGGCCAATGAGCAGTTCTTC.

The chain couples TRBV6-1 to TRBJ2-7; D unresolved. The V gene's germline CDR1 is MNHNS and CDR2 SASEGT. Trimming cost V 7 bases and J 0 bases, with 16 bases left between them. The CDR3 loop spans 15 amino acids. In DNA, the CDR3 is TGTGCCAGCACCATTAGTTGGCTAGGCTCCTACGAGCAGTACTTC. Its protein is CASTISWLGSYEQYF.

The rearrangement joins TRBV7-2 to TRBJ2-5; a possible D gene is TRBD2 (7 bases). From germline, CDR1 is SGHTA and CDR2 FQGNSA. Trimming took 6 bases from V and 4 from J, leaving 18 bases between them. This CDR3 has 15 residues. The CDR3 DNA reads TGTGCCAGCAGACTAGGGGGGGAGAGAGGAGAGACCCAGTACTTC. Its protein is CASRLGGERGETQYF.

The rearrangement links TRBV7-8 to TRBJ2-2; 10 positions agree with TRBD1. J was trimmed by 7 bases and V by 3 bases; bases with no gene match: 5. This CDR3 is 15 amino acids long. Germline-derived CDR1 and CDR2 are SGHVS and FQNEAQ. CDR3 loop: CASSLPWTGGGELFF. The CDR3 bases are TGTGCCAGCAGCTTGCCCTGGACAGGGGGCGGGGAGCTGTTTTTT.

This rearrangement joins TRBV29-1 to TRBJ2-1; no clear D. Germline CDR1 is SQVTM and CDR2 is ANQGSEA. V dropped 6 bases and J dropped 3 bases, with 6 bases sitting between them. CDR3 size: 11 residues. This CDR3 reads CSVRLYNEQFF. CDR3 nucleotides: TGCAGCGTGAGGCTCTACAATGAGCAGTTCTTC.

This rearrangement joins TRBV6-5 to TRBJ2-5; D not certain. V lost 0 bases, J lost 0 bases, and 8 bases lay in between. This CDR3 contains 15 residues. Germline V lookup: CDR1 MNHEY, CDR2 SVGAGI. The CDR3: CASSYSAADQETQYF. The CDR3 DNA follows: TGTGCCAGCAGTTACTCGGCTGCAGACCAAGAGACCCAGTACTTC.

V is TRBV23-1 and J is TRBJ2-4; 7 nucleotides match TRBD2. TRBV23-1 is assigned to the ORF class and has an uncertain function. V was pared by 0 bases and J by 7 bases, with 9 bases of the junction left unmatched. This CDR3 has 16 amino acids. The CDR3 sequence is CASSQSGGTQGNIQYF. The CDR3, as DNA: TGCGCCAGCAGTCAATCGGGAGGGACCCAAGGGAACATTCAGTACTTC.

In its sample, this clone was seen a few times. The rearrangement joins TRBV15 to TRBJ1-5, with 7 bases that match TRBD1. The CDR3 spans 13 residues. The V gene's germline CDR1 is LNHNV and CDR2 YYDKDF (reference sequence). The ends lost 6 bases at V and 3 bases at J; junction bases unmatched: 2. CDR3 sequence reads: CATRQGFNQPQHF. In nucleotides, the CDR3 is TGTGCCACCAGACAGGGGTTCAATCAGCCCCAGCATTTT. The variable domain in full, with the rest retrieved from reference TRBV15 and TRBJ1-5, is DAMVIQNPRYQVTQFGKPVTLSCSQTLNHNVMYWYQQKSSQAPKLLFHYYDKDFNNEADTPDNFQSRRPNTSFCFLDIRSPGLGDTAMYLCATRQGFNQPQHFGDGTRLSIL.

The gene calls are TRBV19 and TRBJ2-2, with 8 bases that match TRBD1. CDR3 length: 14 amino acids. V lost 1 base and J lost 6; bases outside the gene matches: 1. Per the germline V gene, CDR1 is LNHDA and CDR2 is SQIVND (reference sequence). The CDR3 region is CASSIGQGSGELFF. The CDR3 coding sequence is TGTGCCAGTAGTATAGGACAGGGGTCCGGGGAGCTGTTTTTT.

CDR3 amino acids: CASLSSYEQYF. The CDR3 DNA reads TGTGCCAGCCTCAGCTCCTACGAGCAGTACTTC. V gene TRBV28 combines with J gene TRBJ2-7; D remains ambiguous. Per germline, CDR1 MDHEN and CDR2 SYDVKM. With 8 bases removed from V and 0 bases from J, the gap between germline ends came to 5 bases. This CDR3 has 11 amino acids.

The DNA for the CDR3 is TGTGCCAGCAGCATCCCGTCACAGGGGGCGTCTGTAAAACTGTTTTTT. This translates into CASSIPSQGASVKLFF. The chain links TRBV2 to TRBJ1-4; 9 bases align to TRBD1. Germline V gene data show CDR1 as SNHLY and CDR2 as FYNNEI. CDR3 length: 16 residues. V lost 6 bases and J lost 10; bases outside the gene matches: 15.

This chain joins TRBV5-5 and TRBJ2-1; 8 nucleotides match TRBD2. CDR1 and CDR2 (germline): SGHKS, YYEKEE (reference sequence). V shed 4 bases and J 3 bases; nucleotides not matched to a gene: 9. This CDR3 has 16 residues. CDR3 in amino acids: CASSPDGLADYNEQFF. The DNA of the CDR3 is TGTGCCAGCAGCCCGGACGGACTAGCAGACTACAATGAGCAGTTCTTC.